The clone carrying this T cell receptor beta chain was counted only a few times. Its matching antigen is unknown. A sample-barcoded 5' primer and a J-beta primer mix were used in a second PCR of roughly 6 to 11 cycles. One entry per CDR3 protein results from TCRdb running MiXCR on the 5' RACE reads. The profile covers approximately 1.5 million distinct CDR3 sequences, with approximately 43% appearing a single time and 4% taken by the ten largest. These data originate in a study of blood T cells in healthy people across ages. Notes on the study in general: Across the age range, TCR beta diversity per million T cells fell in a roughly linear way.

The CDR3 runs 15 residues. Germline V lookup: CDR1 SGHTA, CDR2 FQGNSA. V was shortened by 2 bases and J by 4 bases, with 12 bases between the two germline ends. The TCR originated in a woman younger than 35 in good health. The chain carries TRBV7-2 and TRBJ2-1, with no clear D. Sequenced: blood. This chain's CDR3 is CASSLSAERYNEQFF. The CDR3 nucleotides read TGTGCCAGCAGCTTATCGGCGGAGAGATACAATGAGCAGTTCTTC.